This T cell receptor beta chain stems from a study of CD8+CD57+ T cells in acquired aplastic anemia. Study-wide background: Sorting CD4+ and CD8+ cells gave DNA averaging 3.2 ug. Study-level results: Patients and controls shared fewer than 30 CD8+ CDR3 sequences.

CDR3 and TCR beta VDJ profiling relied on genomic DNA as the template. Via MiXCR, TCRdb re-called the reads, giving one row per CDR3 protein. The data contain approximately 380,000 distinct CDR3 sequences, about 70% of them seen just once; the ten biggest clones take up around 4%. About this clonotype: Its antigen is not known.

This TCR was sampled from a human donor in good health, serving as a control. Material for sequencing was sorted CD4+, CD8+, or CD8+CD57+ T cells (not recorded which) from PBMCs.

The CDR3 DNA follows: TGTGCCATCAGTGGGGCAGAGACGGCGTGCTGCACCTTC. This translates into CAISGAETACCTF. This rearrangement joins TRBV10-3 to TRBJ1-2, with D uncertain. V lost 4 bases, J lost 13 bases, and 19 bases lay in between. The CDR3 covers 13 residues. Germline values: CDR1 ENHRY, CDR2 SYGVKD.